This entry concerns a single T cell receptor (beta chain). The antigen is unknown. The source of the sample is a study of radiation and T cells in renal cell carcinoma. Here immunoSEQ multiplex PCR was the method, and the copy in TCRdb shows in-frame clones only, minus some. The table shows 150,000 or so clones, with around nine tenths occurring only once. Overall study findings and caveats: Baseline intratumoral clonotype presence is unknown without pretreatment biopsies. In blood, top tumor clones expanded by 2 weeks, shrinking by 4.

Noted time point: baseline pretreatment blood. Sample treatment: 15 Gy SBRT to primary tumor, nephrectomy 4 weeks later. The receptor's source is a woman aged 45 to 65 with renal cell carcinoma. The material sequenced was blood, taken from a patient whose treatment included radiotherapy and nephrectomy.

Written as DNA, the CDR3 is TGTGCCAGCAGCTCCGAGGTCCGGGTGGCTGGCTACACCTTC. Its translation: CASSSEVRVAGYTF. The chain is built from TRBV7-9 and TRBJ1-2; D ambiguous. This CDR3 comprises 14 residues. The germline V gene has CDR1 SEHNR and CDR2 FQNEAQ (reference sequence). The V end was cut by 4 bases, the J end by 7 bases, with 16 bases between.